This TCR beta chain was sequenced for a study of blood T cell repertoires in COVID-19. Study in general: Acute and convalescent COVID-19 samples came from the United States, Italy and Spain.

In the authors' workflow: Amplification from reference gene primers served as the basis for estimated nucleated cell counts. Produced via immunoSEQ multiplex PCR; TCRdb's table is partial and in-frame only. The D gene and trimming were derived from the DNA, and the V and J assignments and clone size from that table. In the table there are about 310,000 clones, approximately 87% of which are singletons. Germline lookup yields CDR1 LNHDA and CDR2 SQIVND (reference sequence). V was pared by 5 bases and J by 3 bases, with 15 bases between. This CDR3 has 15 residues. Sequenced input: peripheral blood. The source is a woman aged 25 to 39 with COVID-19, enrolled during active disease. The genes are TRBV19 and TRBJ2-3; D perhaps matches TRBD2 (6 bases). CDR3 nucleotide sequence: TGTGCCAGTAGTGGACGAGCGGGCTATACAGATACGCAGTATTTT. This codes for CASSGRAGYTDTQYF.